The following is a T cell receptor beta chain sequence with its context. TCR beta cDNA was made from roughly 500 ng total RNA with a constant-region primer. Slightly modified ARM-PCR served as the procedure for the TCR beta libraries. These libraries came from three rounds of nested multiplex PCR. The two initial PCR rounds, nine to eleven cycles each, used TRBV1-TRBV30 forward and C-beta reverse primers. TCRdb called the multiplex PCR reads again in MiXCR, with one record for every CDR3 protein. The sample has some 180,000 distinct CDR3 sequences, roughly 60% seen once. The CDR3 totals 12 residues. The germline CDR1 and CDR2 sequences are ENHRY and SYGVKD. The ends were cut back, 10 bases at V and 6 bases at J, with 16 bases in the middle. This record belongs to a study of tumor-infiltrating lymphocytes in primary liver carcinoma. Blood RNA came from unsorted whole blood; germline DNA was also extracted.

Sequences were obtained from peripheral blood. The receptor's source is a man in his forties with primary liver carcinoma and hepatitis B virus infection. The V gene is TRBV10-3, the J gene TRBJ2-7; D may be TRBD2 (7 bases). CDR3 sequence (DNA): TGTGCCAACCGGGGGGAAGGGGGCGAGCAGTACTTC. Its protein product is CANRGEGGEQYF.